This is a list of T cell receptor beta chains from one sample in a study of CXCR4 blockade with PD-1 therapy in pancreatic cancer. Libraries were prepared by immunoSEQ multiplex PCR; TCRdb keeps only in-frame clonotypes and omits some of them. The repertoire consists of 5,000 or so clones, with almost 50% occurring once and the leading ten covering 7% to 10%. Source material: tumor tissue. The receptors come from a human donor with pancreatic ductal adenocarcinoma. Each CDR3 is given with its conserved first and last residue.

V: TRBV30; CDR3: CASQLAEKRNEQFF
V: TRBV9; CDR3: CASSLGLASTDTQYF
V: TRBV28; CDR3: CASKGGILTDTQYF
V: TRBV18; CDR3: CASSLDQETQYF
V: TRBV27; CDR3: CASNPRQPDTQYF
V: TRBV6-8; CDR3: CASRQYNSPLHF
V: TRBV19; CDR3: CATWTHSSNTGELFF
V: TRBV9; CDR3: CASSATGDTGELFF
V: TRBV12-5; CDR3: CASTIAGGKTGELFF
V: TRBV18; CDR3: CASSPDSSGNTIYF
V: TRBV19; CDR3: CASSIESGRSSYNEQFF
V: TRBV6-8; CDR3: CASSLQGAGETQYF
V: TRBV6-4; CDR3: CASRRQDGIYEQYF
V: TRBV11-3; CDR3: CASSPRGASVLGDEQFF
V: TRBV19; CDR3: CASSIDQRDEQFF
V: TRBV30; CDR3: CAWRTSGTYEQYF
V: TRBV18; CDR3: CASSFSTLGVNTEAFF
V: TRBV19; CDR3: CASSFQTGTDNTEAFF
V: TRBV11-3; CDR3: CASSQPGLYNEQFF
V: TRBV6-8; CDR3: CASSPSQGASLNTEAFF